The present T cell receptor beta chain was sequenced within a study of T-cell memory formation after mild COVID-19. Trimming pared 4 bases from V and 0 bases from J, leaving 16 bases between. Germline assignment: CDR1 LNHDA and CDR2 SQIVND (reference sequence). The CDR3 loop spans 17 amino acids. TCRdb analysed the 5' RACE reads with MiXCR anew, one entry per CDR3 protein. The table records hundreds of thousands of distinct CDR3 sequences, approximately 23% of them present only once. The specimen was PBMCs or a T cell subset sorted from them (not recorded which). The sequence was obtained from an adult woman who had mild COVID-19 (a few samples of this study predate the infection). Cell type and time point are not known. This sequence joins TRBV19 and TRBJ2-1; a weak D match, TRBD1 (5 bases). The CDR3 DNA reads TGTGCCAGTAGTACCACCGGACACCGGAGCTCCTACAATGAGCAGTTCTTC. Residues: CASSTTGHRSSYNEQFF.